Following are 10 T cell receptor beta chains from one sample sequenced in a study of neurological immune-mediated disorders. TCRdb ran MiXCR on the 5' RACE reads and lists one entry per CDR3 protein. The sample lists more than 45,000 distinct CDR3 sequences, over 4% occurring once. Sample: PBMCs. The receptors originated from a man in his fifties with multiple sclerosis.

This clonotype showed up many times. The genes are TRBV5-1 and TRBJ1-2; a weak D match, TRBD1 (5 bases). Trimming shortened V by 0 bases and J by 4 bases, and 10 bases separated the two germline ends. This CDR3 is built from 14 residues. Germline V gene data show CDR1 as SGHRS and CDR2 as YFSETQ. CDR3 loop: CASSLEGIGYGYTF. The CDR3 DNA follows: TGCGCCAGCAGCTTGGAGGGGATAGGCTATGGCTACACCTTC.

This clonotype was counted at least ten times. The rearrangement uses TRBV3-1 and TRBJ2-6, with TRBD2 matching 8 bases. V shed 0 bases and J 0 bases; nucleotides not matched to a gene: 10. Germline V gene data show CDR1 as LGHDT and CDR2 as YNNKEL (reference sequence). CDR3 size: 20 residues. The CDR3 here is CASSQDWGPGGVSGANVLTF. Written as DNA, the CDR3 is TGTGCCAGCAGCCAAGATTGGGGGCCGGGAGGGGTCTCTGGGGCCAACGTCCTGACTTTC.

This clonotype was found many times. This chain uses TRBV6-5 with TRBJ2-1, with 9 bases lining up with TRBD2. This CDR3 region has 18 residues. Germline CDR1 and CDR2: MNHEY and SVGAGI. Unmatched junction bases numbered 14, after V lost 0 bases and J lost 8 bases. The CDR3 spells CASSYSRSRGGRKYEQFF. CDR3 sequence (DNA): TGTGCCAGCAGTTACTCGAGATCGCGGGGGGGTCGGAAGTATGAGCAGTTCTTC.

The rearrangement uses TRBV6-4 and TRBJ2-3; 11 nucleotides agree with TRBD1. From germline, CDR1 is MRHNA and CDR2 SNTAGT. With 4 bases clipped from V and 4 bases from J, the junction kept 1 base outside the gene matches. The CDR3 loop spans 14 amino acids. The CDR3 region is CASSGTGGADTQYF. CDR3 sequence (DNA): TGTGCCAGCAGTGGGACAGGGGGCGCAGATACGCAGTATTTT.

This clonotype has ten or more counts. The chain uses TRBV20-1 and TRBJ2-7; TRBD1 aligns across 7 bases. This CDR3 has 16 amino acids. CDR1 and CDR2 from the germline V gene are DFQATT and SNEGSKA (reference sequence). The V and J ends lost 3 bases and 3 bases, in that order; junction bases with no gene match: 14. CDR3 nucleotide sequence: TGCAGTGCTAGGGGGGATCGGTCGAGGGGGCACTACGAGCAGTACTTC. The encoded protein is CSARGDRSRGHYEQYF.

This clonotype showed up many times. The chain combines TRBV5-1 with TRBJ2-3; 10 bases agree with TRBD2. This CDR3 has 17 amino acids. Germline trimming cut 4 bases from V and 4 bases from J; bases unmatched to any gene: 12. The germline V gene encodes CDR1 SGHRS and CDR2 YFSETQ. CDR3 coding DNA: TGCGCCAGCAGCGGGTTGGCTAGCGGGGGCTTAGCAGATACGCAGTATTTT. It specifies CASSGLASGGLADTQYF.

Note on this clonotype: Given a much more abundant clone one base away, this may be a read error. The chain employs TRBV2 and TRBJ2-2; unclear D gene. Germline V lookup: CDR1 SNHLY, CDR2 FYNNEI. The CDR3 consists of 12 residues. Trimming removed 5 bases at V and 13 bases at J, with 14 bases between. CDR3 residues: CASSPQVAGLFF. Written as DNA, the CDR3 is TGTGCCAGCAGTCCTCAGGTGGCTGGGCTGTTTTTT.

This clonotype was found many times. The chain recombines TRBV20-1 with TRBJ1-2, with D perhaps TRBD1 (6 bases). V was pared by 3 bases and J by 3 bases, with 11 bases between. The germline V gene encodes CDR1 DFQATT and CDR2 SNEGSKA (reference sequence). The CDR3 runs 13 residues. The CDR3 region has the DNA TGCAGTGCTAGGCAGGGGCCCGACTATGGCTACACCTTC. The encoded protein is CSARQGPDYGYTF.

V and J are TRBV29-1 and TRBJ2-7, with D perhaps matching TRBD1 (6 bases). This CDR3 is 12 amino acids long. Germline V gene lookup returns CDR1 SQVTM and CDR2 ANQGSEA. Deletions cut 6 bases from V and 5 bases from J, with 14 bases between. The CDR3 loop is CSVDLGGDEQYF. The CDR3 DNA sequence: TGCAGCGTAGACTTAGGGGGAGACGAGCAGTACTTC.

This clonotype was observed many times. The genes are TRBV12-3 or TRBV12-4 and TRBJ1-6; D uncertain. This CDR3 has 15 residues. V shed 6 bases and J shed 7 bases, with 16 bases lying between them. As DNA, the CDR3 is TGTGCCAGCAGCCCTGCAGGTACGGAAAATTCACCCCTCCACTTT. Translation: CASSPAGTENSPLHF.